The 25 T cell receptor beta chains in this list originate from one sample, sequenced in a study of blood T cell repertoires in COVID-19. Sequencing was performed with immunoSEQ multiplex PCR; in TCRdb, only in-frame clones are kept and a portion is missing. This sample has some 160,000 clones; approximately 90% occur once, and the top ten carry roughly 2.3%. Sequenced: peripheral blood. These receptor sequences come from a man younger than 35 with acute or convalescent COVID-19.

In this sample, this clone turned up a few times. V and J are TRBV6-1 and TRBJ1-2; tentatively, D is TRBD1 (5 bases). V was pared by 2 bases and J by 10 bases, with 17 bases between. CDR3 length equals 14 residues. The germline V gene encodes CDR1 MNHNS and CDR2 SASEGT. CDR3 in amino acids: CASSEPLRGSHYTF. The CDR3 DNA is TGTGCCAGCAGTGAACCTCTGCGGGGGAGTCACTACACCTTC.

The genes are TRBV3-1 (or the pseudogene TRBV3-2) and TRBJ2-7, with D possibly matching TRBD1 (6 bases). V was trimmed by 4 bases and J by 3 bases, leaving 10 bases between them. The CDR3 covers 13 residues. Germline V gene lookup returns CDR1 LGHDT and CDR2 YNNKEL (reference sequence). CDR3 in DNA: TGTGCCAGCAGCCTTACAGGGATCTACGAGCAGTACTTC. Translated: CASSLTGIYEQYF.

The chain uses TRBV2 and TRBJ1-5; maybe TRBD1 (5 bases). V was shortened by 3 bases and J by 4 bases, with 13 bases between the two germline ends. CDR1 SNHLY and CDR2 FYNNEI come from the germline V gene. The CDR3 is made up of 15 amino acids. In DNA form, the CDR3 reads TGTGCCAGCAGTGACGGTTATGGGGGGAATCAGCCCCAGCATTTT. Translation gives CASSDGYGGNQPQHF.

This clone was observed a few times. The germline gene is not matched at one end of the junction; a read error may be the cause. The chain uses TRBV6-5 and TRBJ2-1, with 13 bases aligning to TRBD2. The germline gives CDR1 MNHEY, CDR2 SVGAGI. The CDR3 has 15 residues. The CDR3 region is CASRRVGTSGASGLF. The CDR3 bases are TGTGCCAGCAGGAGGGTGGGGACTAGCGGGGCGAGCGGGCTCTTC.

Points on this clone: The junction departs from germline at one end; a sequencing error may be responsible. The chain carries TRBV3-1 (or the pseudogene TRBV3-2) and TRBJ2-7, with D unclear. CDR3 length: 13 residues. Germline CDR1 LGHDT, CDR2 YNNKEL (reference sequence). The CDR3 region has the DNA TGTGCCAGCAGCCAAGCTGGGCCAGGTCCGCGTAACTTC. This codes for CASSQAGPGPRNF.

The chain employs TRBV4-2 and TRBJ2-1; TRBD1 aligns across 11 bases. The V gene's germline CDR1 is LGHNA and CDR2 YNFKEQ. The V gene end was trimmed by 1 base and the J gene end by 3 bases; junction bases not matched to a gene: 11. This CDR3 is 19 amino acids long. The CDR3 DNA sequence: TGTGCCAGCAGCCAAGGGTCCGGACAGGGGGCGGAACTCTACAATGAGCAGTTCTTC. The encoded protein is CASSQGSGQGAELYNEQFF.

The V call is TRBV13, the J call TRBJ2-1; 9 bases line up with TRBD1. The length of the CDR3 is 16 residues. V trimming: 0 bases; J trimming: 2 bases; junction bases outside the gene matches: 2. Germline CDR1 is PRHDT and CDR2 is FYEKMQ (reference sequence). The CDR3 is CASSLGGQGTYNEQFF. DNA for the CDR3: TGTGCCAGCAGCTTAGGGGGACAGGGAACCTACAATGAGCAGTTCTTC.

The CDR3 bases are TGTGCCAGCAGTCTACTCCCGGGACAGCATCAAGAGACCCAGTACTTC. This translates into CASSLLPGQHQETQYF. The V gene is TRBV9, the J gene TRBJ2-5; the match to TRBD1 covers 7 bases. The V gene end was trimmed by 5 bases and the J gene end by 2 bases; junction bases not matched to a gene: 12. The CDR3 length is 16 residues. The germline gives CDR1 SGDLS, CDR2 YYNGEE.

CDR3 nucleotide sequence: TGCAGTGCTAGTTGGCCTAGCGGAGCCTACGAGCAGTACTTC. Its protein is CSASWPSGAYEQYF. The chain links TRBV20-1 to TRBJ2-7; 7 bases map to TRBD2. The V gene end was trimmed by 3 bases and the J gene end by 2 bases; junction bases not matched to a gene: 7. Germline assignment: CDR1 DFQATT and CDR2 SNEGSKA (reference sequence). CDR3 length: 14 residues.

The chain employs TRBV5-1 and TRBJ1-1; D possibly corresponds to TRBD1 (5 bases). Germline CDR1 reads SGHRS; CDR2 reads YFSETQ. The CDR3 sequence is 12 residues long. V was cut by 0 bases and J by 8 bases, with 8 bases left in between. CDR3 loop: CASSLDRQEAFF. CDR3 coding DNA: TGCGCCAGCAGCTTGGACAGGCAAGAAGCTTTCTTT.

Only one count was recorded for this clone. The rearrangement links TRBV19 to TRBJ2-1, with 10 bases identical to TRBD2. The germline gives CDR1 LNHDA, CDR2 SQIVND (reference sequence). The CDR3 is made up of 20 amino acids. V trimming: 3 bases; J trimming: 5 bases; junction bases outside the gene matches: 19. This chain's CDR3 is CASSIGYGLAGALGNNEQFF. Written as DNA, the CDR3 is TGTGCCAGTAGTATCGGTTACGGGCTAGCGGGAGCCCTGGGAAACAATGAGCAGTTCTTC.

The chain combines TRBV7-2 with TRBJ1-1; D remains unclear. This CDR3 comprises 13 residues. The germline V gene has CDR1 SGHTA and CDR2 FQGNSA. Trimming cost V 4 bases and J 0 bases, with 6 bases left between them. The CDR3 region is CASSSQMNTEAFF. The CDR3 DNA sequence: TGTGCCAGCAGCTCCCAAATGAACACTGAAGCTTTCTTT.

The chain employs TRBV5-1 and TRBJ1-1; D gene unclear. Trimming cost V 0 bases and J 0 bases, with 12 bases left between them. The germline gives CDR1 SGHRS, CDR2 YFSETQ. The CDR3 contains 16 residues. Written as DNA, the CDR3 is TGCGCCAGCAGCTTGGGACCTTTAGACATGAACACTGAAGCTTTCTTT. Its translation is CASSLGPLDMNTEAFF.

This chain joins TRBV27 and TRBJ2-2; TRBD2 aligns across 8 bases. Germline V gene lookup returns CDR1 MNHEY and CDR2 SMNVEV (reference sequence). V dropped 8 bases and J dropped 4; count of bases not matched to a gene: 12. CDR3 length: 16 amino acids. The CDR3 DNA reads as TGTGCCAGCGGTCGCCAAAGCGGGAGTATCACCGGGGAGCTGTTTTTT. It codes for CASGRQSGSITGELFF.

The rearrangement joins TRBV5-1 to TRBJ2-3; tentatively, D is TRBD2 (5 bases). Trimming removed 0 bases at V and 2 bases at J, with 19 bases between. Per germline, CDR1 SGHRS and CDR2 YFSETQ. CDR3 length: 18 residues. The CDR3 bases are TGCGCCAGCAGCTTGGAAGACTACTCCCATTACTTCACAGATACGCAGTATTTT. The encoded protein is CASSLEDYSHYFTDTQYF.

This chain links TRBV27 with TRBJ1-2, with 7 bases matching TRBD1. J was trimmed by 8 bases and V by 6 bases; bases with no gene match: 12. Germline loops: CDR1 MNHEY, CDR2 SMNVEV (reference sequence). The CDR3 length is 14 residues. The DNA of the CDR3 is TGTGCCAGCAGGCCCGACAGGGTTCAGGGCGGCTACACCTTC. Its translation: CASRPDRVQGGYTF.

The V call is TRBV3-1 (or the pseudogene TRBV3-2), the J call TRBJ1-6, with 8 bases aligning to TRBD1. This CDR3 has 20 amino acids. V was clipped by 4 bases and J by 0 bases; unmatched bases: 14. Germline CDR1 and CDR2: LGHDT and YNNKEL (reference sequence). CDR3 amino acids: CASSPHGRGLHSSYNSPLHF. The CDR3 nucleotides read TGTGCCAGCAGCCCCCATGGCAGGGGGCTCCATAGCTCCTATAATTCACCCCTCCACTTT.

The chain uses TRBV12-3 or TRBV12-4 and TRBJ1-6, with 7 bases that match TRBD1. The CDR3 runs to 13 residues. V was clipped by 9 bases and J by 10 bases; unmatched bases: 9. CDR3 sequence: CASMDRKRSPLHF. CDR3 nucleotide sequence: TGTGCCAGTATGGACAGGAAACGATCACCCCTCCACTTT.

The gene calls are TRBV27 and TRBJ2-3, with 9 bases lining up with TRBD2. Losses at the gene ends were 6 bases for V and 6 bases for J; bases not matched to a gene: 22. CDR3 length equals 19 residues. Germline V gives CDR1 MNHEY, CDR2 SMNVEV (reference sequence). This chain's CDR3 is CASSSLGRLLSGGRDTQYF. CDR3 DNA: TGTGCCAGCAGCTCCCTAGGGAGATTACTCAGCGGGGGGCGGGATACGCAGTATTTT.

This clone has just one count. The chain joins TRBV6-6 to TRBJ1-5; TRBD1 might be the D (5 bases). The CDR3 contains 16 residues. CDR1 and CDR2 (germline): MNHNY, SVGAGI (reference sequence). Trimming took off 3 bases at V and 2 bases at J, with 14 bases between the two ends. The CDR3 DNA sequence: TGTGCCAGCAGTTATCAGACGGACATGGGCAATCAGCCCCAGCATTTT. Translation gives CASSYQTDMGNQPQHF.

The chain uses TRBV18 and TRBJ2-2; no clear D. The CDR3 spans 14 residues. The V gene lost 2 bases and the J gene lost 3 bases, with 7 bases spanning the gap. The V gene's germline CDR1 is KGHSH and CDR2 LQKENI. CDR3 bases: TGTGCCAGCTCACCATACAGTTACACCGGGGAGCTGTTTTTT. It encodes CASSPYSYTGELFF.

This clone was found once. The genes are TRBV5-5 and TRBJ2-1, with 8 bases aligning to TRBD2. This CDR3 is built from 15 residues. Looked up from germline, CDR1 is SGHKS and CDR2 is YYEKEE (reference sequence). The J segment lost 2 bases and the V segment lost 4 bases, leaving 5 bases of the junction unmatched. This CDR3 is CASSQGGGPYNEQFF. CDR3 nucleotide sequence: TGTGCCAGCAGCCAGGGCGGGGGGCCCTACAATGAGCAGTTCTTC.

V is TRBV4-2 and J is TRBJ2-2; TRBD2 matches at 10 bases. The trim removed 5 bases at V and 1 base at J, leaving 4 bases unmatched. Germline CDR1 LGHNA, CDR2 YNFKEQ. The CDR3 totals 16 residues. The DNA of the CDR3 is TGTGCCAGCAGCGCCAGACTAGCGGGGAACACCGGGGAGCTGTTTTTT. This translates into CASSARLAGNTGELFF.

The chain is built from TRBV5-1 and TRBJ1-4; possible D gene TRBD1, 6 bases. The CDR3 spans 14 residues. Trimming took 4 bases from V and 8 from J, leaving 15 bases between them. The V gene's germline CDR1 is SGHRS and CDR2 YFSETQ. CDR3 in amino acids: CASSRDTDPEKLFF. In DNA form, the CDR3 reads TGCGCCAGCAGCCGGGACACCGATCCGGAAAAACTGTTTTTT.

This rearrangement joins TRBV5-6 to TRBJ1-2; D not certain. From germline, CDR1 is SGHDT and CDR2 YYEEEE. The V and J ends lost 2 bases and 4 bases respectively, with 9 bases between them. The CDR3 sequence is 13 residues long. This CDR3 is CASSLIAGYGYTF. The CDR3 bases are TGTGCCAGCAGCTTAATCGCGGGCTATGGCTACACCTTC.